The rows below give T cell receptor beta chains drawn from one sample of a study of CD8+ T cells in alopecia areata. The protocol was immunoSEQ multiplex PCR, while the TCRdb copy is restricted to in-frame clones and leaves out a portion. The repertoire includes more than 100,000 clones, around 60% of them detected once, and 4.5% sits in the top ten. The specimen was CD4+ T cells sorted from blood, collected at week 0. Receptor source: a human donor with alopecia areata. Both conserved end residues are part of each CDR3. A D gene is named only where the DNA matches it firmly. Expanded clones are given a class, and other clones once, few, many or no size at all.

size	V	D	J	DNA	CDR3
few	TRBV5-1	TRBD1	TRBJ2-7	TGCGCCAGCAGCTTGATGGGACAGGGTTCCAACGAGCAGTACTTC	CASSLMGQGSNEQYF
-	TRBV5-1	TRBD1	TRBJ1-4	TGCGCCAGCAGCCGGGACAGCGGTAATGAAAAACTGTTTTTT	CASSRDSGNEKLFF
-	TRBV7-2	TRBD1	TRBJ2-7	TGTGCCAGCAGCCGGGACAGGGGATCCTACGAGCAGTACTTC	CASSRDRGSYEQYF
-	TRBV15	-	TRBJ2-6	TGTGCCACCAGCAGATTCCAATACTCTGGGGCCAACGTCCTGACTTTC	CATSRFQYSGANVLTF
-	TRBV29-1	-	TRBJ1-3	TGCAGCGTTGCAGGAGGAAACACCATATATTTT	CSVAGGNTIYF
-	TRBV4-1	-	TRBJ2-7	TGCGCCAGCAGCCAAAATAGGTGGGGCGAGCAGTACTTC	CASSQNRWGEQYF
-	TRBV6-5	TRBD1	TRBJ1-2	TGTGCCAGCAGCCAAGGGGGCACGGGTGGCTACACCTTC	CASSQGGTGGYTF
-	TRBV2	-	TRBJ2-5	TGTGCCAGACCAGGGGGGGAGACAGAGACCCAGTACTTC	CARPGGETETQYF
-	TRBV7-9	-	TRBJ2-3	TGTGCCAGCAGCTTAAACCTACTGGCGACTAGCACAGATACGCAGTATTTT	CASSLNLLATSTDTQYF
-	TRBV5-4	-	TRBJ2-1	TGTGCCAGCAGCTTGCGGGACGGGGATAATGAGCAGTTCTTC	CASSLRDGDNEQFF
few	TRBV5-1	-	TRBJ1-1	TGCGCCAGCGGAGACAGAGCTGACACTGAAGCTTTCTTT	CASGDRADTEAFF
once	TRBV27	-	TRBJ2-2	TGTGCCAGCAGTTACAGGGAAGCCGGGGAGCTGTTTTTT	CASSYREAGELFF
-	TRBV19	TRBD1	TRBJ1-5	TGTGCCAGTAGTAACTACGGGACAGGTTTACGTCGACAGCCCCAGCATTTT	CASSNYGTGLRRQPQHF
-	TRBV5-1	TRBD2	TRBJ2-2	TGCGCCAGCAGCTTCAGAACTAGCGGGAGAGGAACCGGGGAGCTGTTTTTT	CASSFRTSGRGTGELFF
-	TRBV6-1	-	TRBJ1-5	TGTGCCAGCAGTGAAGTATCTAATCAGCCCCAGCATTTT	CASSEVSNQPQHF
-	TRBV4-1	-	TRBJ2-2	TGCGCCAGCAGCCCAATCGGGGGGGACAGACCGAACACCGGGGAGCTGTTTTTT	CASSPIGGDRPNTGELFF
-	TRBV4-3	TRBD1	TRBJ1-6	TGCGCCAGCAGCCAGCAAGGGGACAGTAACTCACCCCTCCACTTT	CASSQQGDSNSPLHF
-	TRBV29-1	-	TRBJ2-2	TGCAGCGTTGTGGGCTGGAACACCGGGGAGCTGTTTTTT	CSVVGWNTGELFF
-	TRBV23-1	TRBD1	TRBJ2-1	TGCGCCTTTCCGAACTCCACCCGGGACAGGGAGAATCGAAATGAGCAGTTCTTC	CAFPNSTRDRENRNEQFF
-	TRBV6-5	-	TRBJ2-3	TGTGCCAGCAGTTACTCTGTTAGCGACAGCACAGATACGCAGTATTTT	CASSYSVSDSTDTQYF
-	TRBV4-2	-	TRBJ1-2	TGTGCCAGCAGCCAAGATCATCAGGGAGACTATGGCTACACCTTC	CASSQDHQGDYGYTF
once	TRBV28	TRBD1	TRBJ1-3	TGTGCCAGCATGGGACAGAGCTCTGGAAACACCATATATTTT	CASMGQSSGNTIYF
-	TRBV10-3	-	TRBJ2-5	TGTGCCATCAGTCAGGCGGTGGCTGGCGTAGAGACCCAGTACTTC	CAISQAVAGVETQYF
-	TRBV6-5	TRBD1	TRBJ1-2	TGTGCCAGCAGTCCTGGGACAGCCACTAACTATGGCTACACCTTC	CASSPGTATNYGYTF
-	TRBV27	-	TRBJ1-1	TGTGCCAGCAGTTTGGAGGGAGAGGACACTGAAGCTTTCTTT	CASSLEGEDTEAFF
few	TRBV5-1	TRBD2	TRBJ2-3	TGCGCCAGCAGCGTGACTAGCGAAAGGCGCACAGATACGCAGTATTTT	CASSVTSERRTDTQYF
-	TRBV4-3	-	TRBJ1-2	TGCGCCAGCAGCCAAGACGCCGTAGGAATCTATGGCTACACCTTC	CASSQDAVGIYGYTF
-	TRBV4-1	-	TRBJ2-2	TGCGCCAGCAGCCAAGTACAGACCCACACCGGGGAGCTGTTTTTT	CASSQVQTHTGELFF
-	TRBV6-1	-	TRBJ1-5	TGTGCCAGCAGTGTTGATCCGGGACAATATAGCAATCAGCCCCAGCATTTT	CASSVDPGQYSNQPQHF
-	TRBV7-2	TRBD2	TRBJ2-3	TGTGCCAGCAGCTTAGCGCCTAGCGGGAGGTCAGATACGCAGTATTTT	CASSLAPSGRSDTQYF
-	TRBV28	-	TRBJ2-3	TGTGCCACCCACGACGTTTTAGGCACAGATACGCAGTATTTT	CATHDVLGTDTQYF
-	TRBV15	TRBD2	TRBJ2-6	TGTGCCACCAGCAGGGGGCGGGGGTCCGGGGCCAACGTCCTGACTTTC	CATSRGRGSGANVLTF
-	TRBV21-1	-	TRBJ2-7	TGTGCCAGCAGCAAAGTGTCCCTAGCCGCTACCTACGAGCAGTACTTC	CASSKVSLAATYEQYF
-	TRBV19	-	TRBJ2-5	TGTGCCAGTTCGAACACGGCCCTCCAAGAGACCCAGTACTTC	CASSNTALQETQYF
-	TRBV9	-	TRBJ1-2	TGTGCCAGCAGCGTTATCCGGGGCCATACTCTGGAGAACTATGGCTACACCTTC	CASSVIRGHTLENYGYTF
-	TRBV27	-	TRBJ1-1	TGTGCCAGCACGAGGGGGTCTGAAGCTTTCTTT	CASTRGSEAFF
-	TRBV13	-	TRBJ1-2	TGTGCCAGCAGCTTAGATACCTATGGCTACACCTTC	CASSLDTYGYTF
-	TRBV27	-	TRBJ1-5	TGTGCCAGCAGTGGGATGGGCGGTGCTCGCAATCAGCCCCAGCATTTT	CASSGMGGARNQPQHF
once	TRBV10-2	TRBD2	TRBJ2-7	TGCGCCAGCAGTAGCGGGGGCTACGAGCAGTACTTC	CASSSGGYEQYF
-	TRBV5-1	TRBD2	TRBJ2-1	TGCGCCAGCAGCTCCCCTAGCGGGAGAGATGAGCAGTTCTTC	CASSSPSGRDEQFF
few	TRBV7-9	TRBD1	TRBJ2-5	TGTGCCAGCAGCTTAGCTGGGACAGCGCAAGAGACCCAGTACTTC	CASSLAGTAQETQYF